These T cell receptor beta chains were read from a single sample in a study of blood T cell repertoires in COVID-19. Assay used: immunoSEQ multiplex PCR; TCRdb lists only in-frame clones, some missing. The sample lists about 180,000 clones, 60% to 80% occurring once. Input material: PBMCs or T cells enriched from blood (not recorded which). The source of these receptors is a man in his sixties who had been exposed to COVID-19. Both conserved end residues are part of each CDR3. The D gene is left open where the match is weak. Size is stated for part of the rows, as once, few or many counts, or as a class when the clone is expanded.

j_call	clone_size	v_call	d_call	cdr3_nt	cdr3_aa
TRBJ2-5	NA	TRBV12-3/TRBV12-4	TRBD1	TGTGCCAGCAGTTCAGGGGGCGGTCAGACCCAGTACTTC	CASSSGGGQTQYF
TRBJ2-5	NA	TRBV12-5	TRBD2	TGTGCTAGTGGTTTGTACCTCGGGGGACTAGCGGACCCGGGGACCCAGTACTTC	CASGLYLGGLADPGTQYF
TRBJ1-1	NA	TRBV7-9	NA	TGTGCCAGCAGCTCAAAAGCGGGTAGGGGACTCATGAACACTGAAGCTTTCTTT	CASSSKAGRGLMNTEAFF
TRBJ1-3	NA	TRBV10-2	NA	TGCGCCAGCACATTCCAGGACAGATCCTTCTCTGGAAACACCATATATTTT	CASTFQDRSFSGNTIYF
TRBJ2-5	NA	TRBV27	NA	TGTGCCAGCAGTCCAGGGGTAACCCAGTACTTC	CASSPGVTQYF
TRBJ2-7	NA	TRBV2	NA	TGTGCCAGCAGTGAGTCTCCCGAGCAGTACTTC	CASSESPEQYF
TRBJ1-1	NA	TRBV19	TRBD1	TGTGCCGCAAGACAGGGGGCGAAAACTGAAGCTTTCTTT	CAARQGAKTEAFF
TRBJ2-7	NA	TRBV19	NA	TGTGCCAGTAGTAACCGGGGGACGGTCCCCGAGCAGTACTTC	CASSNRGTVPEQYF
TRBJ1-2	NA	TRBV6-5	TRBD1	TGTGCCAGCAGCGTCACAGGGGATTATGGCTACACCTTC	CASSVTGDYGYTF
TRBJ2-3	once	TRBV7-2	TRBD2	TGTGCCAGCAGCTTAGCGGGCCTAGCGGCTAGCACAGATACGCAGTATTTT	CASSLAGLAASTDTQYF
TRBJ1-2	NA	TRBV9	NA	TGTGCCAGCAGCGAAGTCCCTCAGGGTCTGAACTATGGCTACACCTTC	CASSEVPQGLNYGYTF
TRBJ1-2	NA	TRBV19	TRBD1	TGTGCCAGTAGGCAGGGGGCGGGCTACACCTTC	CASRQGAGYTF
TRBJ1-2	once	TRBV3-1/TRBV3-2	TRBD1	TGTGCCAGCAGCCAAGAGGCACTACAGGGGAACTATGGCTACACCTTC	CASSQEALQGNYGYTF
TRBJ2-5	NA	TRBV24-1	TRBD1	TGTGCCACCAGTGATTTGGCCGCCGGGACAGGGGGCAGGGAGACCCAGTACTTC	CATSDLAAGTGGRETQYF
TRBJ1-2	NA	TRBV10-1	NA	TGCGCCAGCAGTGAGGGCAGTAACTATGGCTACACCTTC	CASSEGSNYGYTF
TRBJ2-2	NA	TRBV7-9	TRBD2	TGTGCCAGCAGCCCCTCGGGAGGGATGGGAGCCGGGGAGCTGTTTTTT	CASSPSGGMGAGELFF
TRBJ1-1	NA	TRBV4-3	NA	TGCGCCAGCAGCCAGCCAGGGAACACTGAAGCTTTCTTT	CASSQPGNTEAFF
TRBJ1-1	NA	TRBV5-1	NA	TGCGCCAGCAGCTTGCGGGGGGAGATGGCTTTCTTT	CASSLRGEMAFF
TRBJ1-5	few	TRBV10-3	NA	TGTGCCATCAGGGATGGGGGGGGCGGTCAGCCCCAGCATTTT	CAIRDGGGGQPQHF
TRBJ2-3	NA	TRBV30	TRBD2	TGTGCCTGTACCGGGACTAGCGATGATACGCAGTATTTT	CACTGTSDDTQYF
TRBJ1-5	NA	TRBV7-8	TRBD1	TGTGCCAGCAGCTTCCGGACAGGGGGAAATCAGCCCCAGCATTTT	CASSFRTGGNQPQHF
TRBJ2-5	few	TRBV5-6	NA	TGTGCCAGCAGCTTGGTCGGTGAGACCCAGTACTTC	CASSLVGETQYF
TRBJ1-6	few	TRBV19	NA	TGTGCCAGTAGTATAGGACTCACCGGGTCACCCCTCCACTTT	CASSIGLTGSPLHF
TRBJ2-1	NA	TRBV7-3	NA	TGTGCCAGCAGCCGACTAGGTTCTTCCTACAATGAGCAGTTCTTC	CASSRLGSSYNEQFF
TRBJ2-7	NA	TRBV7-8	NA	TGTGCCAGCAGCTTAGTAACTAGCTCCTACGAGCAGTACTTC	CASSLVTSSYEQYF
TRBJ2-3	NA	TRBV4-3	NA	TGCGCCAGCAGCCAAGATGCCAGGGTGGGCACAGATACGCAGTATTTT	CASSQDARVGTDTQYF
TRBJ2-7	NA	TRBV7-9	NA	TGTGCCAGCAGCGGAGGTGTCTCCTACGAGCAGTACTTC	CASSGGVSYEQYF
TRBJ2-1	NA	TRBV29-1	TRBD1	TGCAGCGTTGACGCTTTACAGGGGCGCTACAATGAGCAGTTCTTC	CSVDALQGRYNEQFF
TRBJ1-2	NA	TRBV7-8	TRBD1	TGTGCCAGCGGTCTAGGACAGGGATTATATGGCTACACCTTC	CASGLGQGLYGYTF
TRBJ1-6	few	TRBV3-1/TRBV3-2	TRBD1	TGTGCCAGCAGCAACAACAGGGGCGGTTCACCCCTCCACTTT	CASSNNRGGSPLHF
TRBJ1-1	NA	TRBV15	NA	TGTGCCACCAGCCGGGACACTTACACTGAAGCTTTCTTT	CATSRDTYTEAFF
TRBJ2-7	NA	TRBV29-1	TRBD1	TGCAGCGGCCGAGTCGGACAGGGGCCGGGTTCGGGATACGAGCAGTACTTC	CSGRVGQGPGSGYEQYF
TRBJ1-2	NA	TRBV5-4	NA	TGTGCCAGCAGCACGGACAGTAACTCTAACTATGGCTACACCTTC	CASSTDSNSNYGYTF
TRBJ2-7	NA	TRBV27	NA	TGTGCCAGCCGGCCTCACGGGGAACGATCCTACGAGCAGTACTTC	CASRPHGERSYEQYF
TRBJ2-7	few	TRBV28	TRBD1	TGTGCCAGCAGTTTAGTATCGAGGGGGCCGTACGAGCAGTACTTC	CASSLVSRGPYEQYF
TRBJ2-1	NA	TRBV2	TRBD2	TGTGCCAGCAGTGCTAGAACTGGACTAGCGGGCGGTGAGCAGTTCTTC	CASSARTGLAGGEQFF
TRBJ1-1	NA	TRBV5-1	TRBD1	TGCGCCAGCAGCTTGGGACAGGGGCTCACTGAAGCTTTCTTT	CASSLGQGLTEAFF
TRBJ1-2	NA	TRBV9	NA	TGTGCCAGCAGCGTAATCGTGGGGCAGCTTAATGGCTACACCTTC	CASSVIVGQLNGYTF
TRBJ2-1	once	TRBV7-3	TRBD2	TGTGCCAGCAGCGCGTTGGGCGGGAGGGGCTATGAGCAGTTCTTC	CASSALGGRGYEQFF
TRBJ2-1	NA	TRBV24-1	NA	TGTGCCACCAGTGATCCACAGGGTCCTCCTAATGAGCAGTTCTTC	CATSDPQGPPNEQFF
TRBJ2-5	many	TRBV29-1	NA	TGCAGCGCCGCCGGGACACCTTTCCAAGAGACCCAGTACTTC	CSAAGTPFQETQYF
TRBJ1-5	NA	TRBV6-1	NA	TGTGCCAGCAGTGAAGACGGGTATAGCAATCAGCCCCAGCATTTT	CASSEDGYSNQPQHF
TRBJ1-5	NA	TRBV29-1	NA	TGCAGCGTTGGAGGTAGCAATCAGCCCCAGCATTTT	CSVGGSNQPQHF
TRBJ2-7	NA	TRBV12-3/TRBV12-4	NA	TGTGCCAGCAGTTTAGGCGGGCGGGGGCAGTACTTC	CASSLGGRGQYF
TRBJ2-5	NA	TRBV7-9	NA	TGTGCCAGCAGCTTAATGAGGGGGGAGACCCAGTACTTC	CASSLMRGETQYF
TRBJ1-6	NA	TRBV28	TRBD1	TGTGCCAGCAGGGGGCGGACAGGGGGCGGTTCACCCCTCCACTTT	CASRGRTGGGSPLHF
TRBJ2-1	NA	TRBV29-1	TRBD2	TGCAGCGTTCCTTACGGGACTAGCGGTTACAATGAGCAGTTCTTC	CSVPYGTSGYNEQFF
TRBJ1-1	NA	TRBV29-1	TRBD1	TGCAGCGTCCAGGACAGGAGGAACACTGAAGCTTTCTTT	CSVQDRRNTEAFF